Here is one T cell receptor beta chain with its context. This clonotype appeared a few times. Its antigen remains undetermined. Base qualities were left out, and no much larger clone turns up one base away. Sequences DFQATT (CDR1) and SNEGSKA (CDR2) are obtained from the germline V gene (reference sequence). Deletion took 6 bases off V and 4 bases off J, with a span of 16 bases between the germline ends. The CDR3 covers 14 residues, taking in both the cysteine and the phenylalanine. Only the CDR3 region is kept as DNA, spanning 42 bases read in frame from base 1. This entry comes from a study of T-cell reconstitution after alpha-beta-depleted transplantation in children (dated by TCRdb to the mid-2010s). Describing the broader study: Using TCR repertoire profiling, the study quantitatively followed how T-cell immune reconstitution unfolded in children after TCRalphabeta/CD19-depleted allogeneic hematopoietic cell transplantation.

Receptors were amplified or captured by PCR. Data came from an Illumina HiSeq 2500. TCR library preparation used molecular barcoding, with unique molecular identifiers applied to normalize quantification of the TCRbeta repertoire. Through fastp at Q25 and MiXCR, TCRdb rebuilt clones from the public reads, retaining in-frame beta chains. Records with the same CDR3 protein are collapsed into one entry carrying the most frequent genes and DNA. The sample table records about 640,000 distinct CDR3 sequences; around 17% of these occur just once. The top ten hold over 0.95% of the sample. This TCR was recovered from a human donor who donated a stem cell graft to a child with acute myeloid leukemia. The sample in question was PBMCs from the stem cell graft donor, obtained from the stem cell graft. The V and J genes are TRBV20-1 and TRBJ1-5; no D segment can be confidently identified. At the DNA level, the sequence is TGCAGTGCCCTTGACGAGACACCAAATCAGCCCCAGCATTTT. The resulting protein is CSALDETPNQPQHF.